These T cell receptor beta chains were read from a single sample in a study of blood T cell repertoires in COVID-19. Using immunoSEQ multiplex PCR, the repertoire was profiled, and TCRdb retains in-frame clones only, with some absent. There are over 150,000 clones in the sample; about 88% occur only once, and more than 6.5% lies in the top ten. The sample taken for sequencing was PBMCs or T cells enriched from blood (not recorded which). These receptors originate from a woman in her fifties or sixties who had recovered from COVID-19. The CDR3 runs from the conserved cysteine through the conserved F or W. A D gene is named only where the DNA matches it firmly. Clone size appears in some rows only: once, few, many, or a class for an expanded clone.

d_call	clone_size	j_call	v_call	cdr3_aa	cdr3_nt
.	.	TRBJ1-3	TRBV12-3/TRBV12-4	CASSYRDGNTIYF	TGTGCCAGCAGTTACAGGGATGGAAACACCATATATTTT
.	few	TRBJ1-6	TRBV4-2	CASSQEGAGFNSPLHF	TGTGCCAGCAGCCAAGAAGGGGCAGGATTTAATTCACCCCTCCACTTT
.	.	TRBJ1-2	TRBV14	CASSRTSAHYGYTF	TGTGCCAGCAGCCGGACAAGCGCCCACTATGGCTACACCTTC
.	once	TRBJ2-7	TRBV6-5	CASSPRGKAYEQYF	TGTGCCAGCAGCCCACGCGGGAAAGCCTACGAGCAGTACTTC
.	many	TRBJ2-1	TRBV9	CASSVAGSHNEQFF	TGTGCCAGCAGCGTAGCAGGGTCTCACAATGAGCAGTTCTTC
TRBD2	.	TRBJ2-4	TRBV6-2/TRBV6-3	CASSYERLAGTVLAKNIQYF	TGTGCCAGCAGTTACGAGAGACTAGCGGGCACGGTATTAGCCAAAAACATTCAGTACTTC
.	.	TRBJ1-2	TRBV5-1	CASSLGGDRLGYGYTF	TGCGCCAGCAGCTTGGGGGGTGACAGGCTCGGTTATGGCTACACCTTC
TRBD1	.	TRBJ1-2	TRBV7-8	CASSPDRSYGYTF	TGTGCCAGCAGCCCGGACAGGTCCTATGGCTACACCTTC
.	.	TRBJ2-7	TRBV20-1	CSARGGYEQYF	TGCAGTGCTAGGGGGGGCTACGAGCAGTACTTC
.	.	TRBJ2-3	TRBV27	CATLRTATTDTQYF	TGTGCCACCCTCCGGACAGCGACCACAGATACGCAGTATTTT
TRBD2	.	TRBJ2-1	TRBV19	CASSLGTSPKEQFF	TGTGCCAGTAGTTTAGGGACTAGCCCCAAGGAGCAGTTCTTC